The next 24 T cell receptor beta chains were all read from a single sample in a study of blood T cells in healthy people across ages. Combining a sample-barcoded 5' primer with a J-beta primer mix, a second PCR ran for 7 to 11 cycles. TCRdb processed the 5' RACE reads anew with MiXCR; each CDR3 protein has one entry. Of 870,000 or so distinct CDR3 sequences listed, under 30% are singletons. The sequenced sample was blood. The receptors shown here come from a woman of 80 years or more in good health.

This clonotype showed up just once. The genes are TRBV20-1 and TRBJ2-7; the D gene is possibly TRBD1 (6 bases). Trimming removed 5 bases at V and 1 base at J, with 15 bases between. Germline values: CDR1 DFQATT, CDR2 SNEGSKA (reference sequence). This CDR3 has 14 amino acids. The CDR3 DNA reads as TGCAGTGCTCAATTTAGGGGGAGTTCCTACGAGCAGTACTTC. This codes for CSAQFRGSSYEQYF.

In this sample, this clonotype turned up many times. This sequence joins TRBV20-1 and TRBJ1-4; 9 bases map to TRBD1. The CDR3 has 14 residues. Germline loops: CDR1 DFQATT, CDR2 SNEGSKA (reference sequence). Unmatched junction bases numbered 5, after V lost 3 bases and J lost 6 bases. CDR3 DNA: TGCAGTGCTAGCAGACAGGGGGTCGATGAAAAACTGTTTTTT. Translation gives CSASRQGVDEKLFF.

This clonotype was found a few times. The rearrangement links TRBV2 to TRBJ2-3, with 7 bases matching TRBD1. CDR3 length: 19 residues. Trimming took 3 bases from V and 4 from J; bases not matched to a gene: 19. The germline V gene encodes CDR1 SNHLY and CDR2 FYNNEI. CDR3 DNA sequence: TGTGCCAGCAGTGATGGGGACCCGGGACAGAAGTTTGGCGCAGATACGCAGTATTTT. It is translated as CASSDGDPGQKFGADTQYF. Complete variable domain (other parts from reference TRBV2 and TRBJ2-3): EPEVTQTPSHQVTQMGQEVILRCVPISNHLYFYWYRQILGQKVEFLVSFYNNEISEKSEIFDDQFSVERPDGSNFTLKIRSTKLEDSAMYFCASSDGDPGQKFGADTQYFGPGTRLTVL.

V and J are TRBV12-3 or TRBV12-4 and TRBJ2-2, with D perhaps TRBD1 (6 bases). The CDR3 contains 19 residues. V was shortened by 6 bases and J by 0 bases, with 23 bases between the two germline ends. The CDR3, as DNA: TGTGCCAGCAGCACTTCGACGGGACAAAAATTACCGAACACCGGGGAGCTGTTTTTT. This translates into CASSTSTGQKLPNTGELFF.

A few counts support this clonotype. CDR3 in DNA: TGTGCCAGCAGCCCCGAGGCCGCTTTGTGGGGTGGCTACACCTTC. This codes for CASSPEAALWGGYTF. This chain uses TRBV28 with TRBJ1-2; no clear D gene. CDR1 MDHEN and CDR2 SYDVKM come from the germline V gene. Trimming took 6 bases from V and 7 from J, leaving 21 bases between them. This CDR3 region has 15 residues.

A few counts support this clonotype. The chain joins TRBV9 to TRBJ2-7, with D perhaps TRBD1 or TRBD2 (5 bases each). The ends were cut back, 7 bases at V and 4 bases at J, with 12 bases in the middle. Germline V lookup: CDR1 SGDLS, CDR2 YYNGEE. There are 12 residues in the CDR3. CDR3 DNA: TGTGCCAGCGGGGGACCGGGATACGAGCAGTACTTC. It codes for CASGGPGYEQYF.

CDR3 sequence (DNA): TGTGCCAGCAGTTTATTAGGACTAGCGGGGGGCCTAGCCAAAAACATTCAGTACTTC. Encoded protein: CASSLLGLAGGLAKNIQYF. This rearrangement joins TRBV27 to TRBJ2-4, with 14 bases identical to TRBD2. Germline CDR1 is MNHEY and CDR2 is SMNVEV (reference sequence). Losses at the gene ends were 1 base for V and 0 bases for J; bases not matched to a gene: 5. This CDR3 is built from 19 residues.

The CDR3 sequence: CASSSRGWVTEAFF. The CDR3, as DNA: TGTGCCAGCAGCTCCCGGGGCTGGGTCACTGAAGCTTTCTTT. The gene calls are TRBV7-8 and TRBJ1-1; D possibly corresponds to TRBD1 (5 bases). V was trimmed by 4 bases and J by 4 bases, leaving 13 bases between them. This CDR3 is 14 amino acids long. The germline V gene encodes CDR1 SGHVS and CDR2 FQNEAQ. The full variable domain, completed using reference TRBV7-8 and TRBJ1-1, is GAGVSQSPRYKVAKRGQDVALRCDPISGHVSLFWYQQALGQGPEFLTYFQNEAQLDKSGLPSDRFFAERPEGSVSTLKIQRTQQEDSAVYLCASSSRGWVTEAFFGQGTRLTVV.

This clonotype was counted at least ten times. J is TRBJ2-7 and V is TRBV27; 8 bases match TRBD1. CDR1 is MNHEY, CDR2 SMNVEV, per germline (reference sequence). There are 16 residues in the CDR3. Trimming took 5 bases from V and 0 from J; bases not matched to a gene: 9. CDR3 sequence (DNA): TGTGCCAGCAGTCCCCCTCCCGGGACAGGCTCCTACGAGCAGTACTTC. The encoded protein is CASSPPPGTGSYEQYF.

This clonotype was counted ten times or more. This rearrangement joins TRBV6-2 or TRBV6-3 to TRBJ2-2; no reliable D call. CDR1 is MNHEY and CDR2 is SVGEGT in the germline V gene. This CDR3 spans 17 amino acids. V lost 0 bases to trimming and J lost 2 bases, with 13 bases between them. The chain's CDR3 is CASSYSLGSVNTGELFF. CDR3 DNA: TGTGCCAGCAGTTACTCCCTGGGGTCCGTCAACACCGGGGAGCTGTTTTTT.

This clonotype was counted once. The rearrangement links TRBV5-1 to TRBJ2-7, with 8 positions matching TRBD1. The CDR3 consists of 16 residues. V was pared by 0 bases and J by 3 bases, with 8 bases of the junction left unmatched. Germline assignment: CDR1 SGHRS and CDR2 YFSETQ. The CDR3 loop reads CASSLAIGTGGYEQYF. The CDR3 bases are TGCGCCAGCAGCTTGGCCATAGGGACAGGAGGCTACGAGCAGTACTTC.

The V gene is TRBV6-5, the J gene TRBJ1-6; TRBD1 matches 9 bases. In germline, CDR1 is MNHEY, CDR2 SVGAGI. This CDR3 region has 16 residues. Germline trimming cut 0 bases from V and 9 bases from J; bases unmatched to any gene: 6. The DNA of the CDR3 is TGTGCCAGCAGTTACTCGATTGGACAGGGGCTTTCACCCCTCCACTTT. It codes for CASSYSIGQGLSPLHF.

This clonotype was observed many times. The chain is built from TRBV20-1 and TRBJ1-2; the D gene is possibly TRBD1 (6 bases). Germline lookup yields CDR1 DFQATT and CDR2 SNEGSKA (reference sequence). The CDR3 spans 10 residues. The CDR3 is CRAPGDGYTF. CDR3 nucleotide sequence: TGCAGAGCCCCAGGGGATGGCTACACCTTC.

This clonotype occurred many times. The chain is built from TRBV5-6 and TRBJ1-2; D perhaps matches TRBD1 (6 bases). With 4 bases removed from V and 8 bases from J, the gap between germline ends came to 15 bases. CDR3 length: 13 residues. Germline V lookup: CDR1 SGHDT, CDR2 YYEEEE. The CDR3 sequence is CASSLRGARGYTF. The CDR3 nucleotides read TGTGCCAGCAGCCTACGGGGGGCGCGAGGCTACACCTTC.

V gene TRBV12-3 or TRBV12-4 combines with J gene TRBJ2-7, with D possibly matching TRBD2 (6 bases). The CDR3 is made up of 12 amino acids. Deletions cut 2 bases from V and 7 bases from J, with 9 bases between. CDR3 region: CASSLLGREQYF. As DNA, the CDR3 is TGTGCCAGCAGTTTACTGGGGAGGGAGCAGTACTTC.

On this clonotype itself: At one boundary the junction diverges from the germline segment, which might be a read error. CDR3 DNA sequence: TGTGCCAGCAGGCAAGACAGAACGCAGTATTTT. Its translation: CASRQDRTQYF. The genes are TRBV3-1 and TRBJ2-3; possibly TRBD1 for D (5 bases). Germline-derived CDR1 and CDR2 are LGHDT and YNNKEL (reference sequence). CDR3 length: 11 residues.

In its sample, this clonotype was seen a few times. The chain links TRBV11-2 to TRBJ1-1; tentatively, D is TRBD1 (6 bases). Germline V gives CDR1 SGHAT, CDR2 FQNNGV. V lost 4 bases, J lost 10 bases, and 16 bases lay in between. The CDR3 consists of 13 residues. CDR3 bases: TGTGCCAGCAGCTCACAAACAGGGATGCGAGCTTTCTTT. Amino acids: CASSSQTGMRAFF.

The chain combines TRBV4-2 with TRBJ2-7; possibly TRBD2 for D (6 bases). There are 14 residues in the CDR3. Germline CDR1 and CDR2: LGHNA and YNFKEQ. The germline V and J ends were trimmed by 0 bases and 10 bases, with 16 bases remaining between them. CDR3 loop: CASSQDGLGSPQYF. Written as DNA, the CDR3 is TGTGCCAGCAGCCAAGATGGGCTCGGGAGCCCCCAGTACTTC.

This clonotype was seen repeatedly, ten times or more. The genes are TRBV28 and TRBJ2-5; TRBD2 matches 11 bases. The better agreement between TRBJ2-7 and the DNA end casts doubt on the J call. CDR1 MDHEN and CDR2 SYDVKM come from the germline V gene. This CDR3 contains 17 residues. The CDR3 DNA reads as TGTGCCAGCAGTATACCGGGACTAGCGGCCTCTAGACCCGAGCAGTACTTC. It specifies CASSIPGLAASRPEQYF.

The chain recombines TRBV27 with TRBJ2-2; D is uncertain. The germline V gene encodes CDR1 MNHEY and CDR2 SMNVEV (reference sequence). Trimming took 6 bases from V and 5 from J, leaving 16 bases between them. There are 15 residues in the CDR3. The CDR3 region is CASSRIGFRTGELFF. The DNA of the CDR3 is TGTGCCAGCAGCCGTATAGGCTTTAGAACCGGGGAGCTGTTTTTT.

This chain connects TRBV4-2 to TRBJ2-3; 9 nucleotides align to TRBD1. CDR1 LGHNA and CDR2 YNFKEQ come from the germline V gene. The CDR3 has 16 residues. V was pared by 2 bases and J by 2 bases, with 5 bases of the junction left unmatched. The CDR3 DNA sequence: TGTGCCAGCAGCCAAAAGGGACAGGGAAACACAGATACGCAGTATTTT. Translated, it gives CASSQKGQGNTDTQYF.

This clonotype showed up many times. V gene TRBV7-2 combines with J gene TRBJ2-7; a possible D gene is TRBD1 (5 bases). V was clipped by 3 bases and J by 3 bases, with 9 bases between them. Per germline, CDR1 SGHTA and CDR2 FQGNSA. The CDR3 has 13 amino acids. The CDR3 bases are TGTGCCAGCAGCTTTAGGGGTAACTACGAGCAGTACTTC. This encodes CASSFRGNYEQYF. Looking up the rest from reference TRBV7-2 and TRBJ2-7 gives the full variable domain: GAGVSQSPSNKVTEKGKDVELRCDPISGHTALYWYRQSLGQGLEFLIYFQGNSAPDKSGLPSDRFSAERTGGSVSTLTIQRTQQEDSAVYLCASSFRGNYEQYFGPGTRLTVT.

This clonotype was recorded once. The V gene is TRBV5-4, the J gene TRBJ2-5; D gene unclear. The germline V gene has CDR1 SGHNT and CDR2 YYREEE (reference sequence). The CDR3 totals 16 residues. The V and J ends lost 4 bases and 5 bases respectively, with 21 bases between them. Here the CDR3 DNA reads TGTGCCAGCAGCGGAACTCCGGGCCCCCTCGGCGAGACCCAGTACTTC. It encodes CASSGTPGPLGETQYF. Looking up the rest from reference TRBV5-4 and TRBJ2-5 gives the full variable domain: ETGVTQSPTHLIKTRGQQVTLRCSSQSGHNTVSWYQQALGQGPQFIFQYYREEENGRGNFPPRFSGLQFPNYSSELNVNALELDDSALYLCASSGTPGPLGETQYFGPGTRLLVL.

This clonotype was found a few times. The chain recombines TRBV7-2 with TRBJ2-2, with TRBD2 matching 9 bases. Germline CDR1 SGHTA, CDR2 FQGNSA. V lost 8 bases and J lost 5; bases outside the gene matches: 9. There are 15 residues in the CDR3. The CDR3 reads CASRPGLAKTGELFF. CDR3 DNA: TGTGCCAGCCGACCGGGACTAGCCAAAACCGGGGAGCTGTTTTTT.